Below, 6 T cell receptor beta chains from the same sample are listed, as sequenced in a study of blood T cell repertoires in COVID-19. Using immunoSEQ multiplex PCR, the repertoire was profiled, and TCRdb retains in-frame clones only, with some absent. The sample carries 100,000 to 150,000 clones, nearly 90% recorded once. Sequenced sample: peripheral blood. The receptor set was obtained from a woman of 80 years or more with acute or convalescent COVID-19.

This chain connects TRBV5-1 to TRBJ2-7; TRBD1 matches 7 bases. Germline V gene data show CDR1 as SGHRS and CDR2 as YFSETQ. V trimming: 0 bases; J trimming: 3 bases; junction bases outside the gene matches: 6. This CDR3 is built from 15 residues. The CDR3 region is CASSLEAGGYYEQYF. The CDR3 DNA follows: TGCGCCAGCAGCTTGGAGGCAGGGGGATACTACGAGCAGTACTTC.

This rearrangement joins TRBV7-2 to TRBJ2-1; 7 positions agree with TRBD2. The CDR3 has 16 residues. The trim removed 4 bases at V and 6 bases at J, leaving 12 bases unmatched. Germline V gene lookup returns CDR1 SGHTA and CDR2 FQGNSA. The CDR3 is CASSSGIWTRGNEQFF. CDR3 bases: TGTGCCAGCAGCTCGGGGATCTGGACTAGGGGCAATGAGCAGTTCTTC.

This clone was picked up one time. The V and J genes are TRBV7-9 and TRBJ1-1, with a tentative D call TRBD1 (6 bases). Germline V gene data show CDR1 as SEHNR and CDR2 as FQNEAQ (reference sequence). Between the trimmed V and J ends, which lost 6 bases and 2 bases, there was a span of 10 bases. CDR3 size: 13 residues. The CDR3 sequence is CASSQDSNTEAFF. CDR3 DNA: TGTGCCAGCAGTCAGGACAGCAACACTGAAGCTTTCTTT.

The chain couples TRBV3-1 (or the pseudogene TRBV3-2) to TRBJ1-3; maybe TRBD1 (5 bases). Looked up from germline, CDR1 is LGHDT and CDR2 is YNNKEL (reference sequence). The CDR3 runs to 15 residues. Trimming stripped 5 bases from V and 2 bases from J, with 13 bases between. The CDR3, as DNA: TGTGCCAGCAGCACTAGCGGGGCAGCTGGAAACACCATATATTTT. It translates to CASSTSGAAGNTIYF.

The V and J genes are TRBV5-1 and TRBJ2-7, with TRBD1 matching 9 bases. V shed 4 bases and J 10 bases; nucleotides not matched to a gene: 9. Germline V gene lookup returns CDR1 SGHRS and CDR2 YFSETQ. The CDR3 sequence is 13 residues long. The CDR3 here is CASSHRDRVDQYF. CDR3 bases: TGCGCCAGCAGCCACCGGGACAGGGTTGACCAGTACTTC.

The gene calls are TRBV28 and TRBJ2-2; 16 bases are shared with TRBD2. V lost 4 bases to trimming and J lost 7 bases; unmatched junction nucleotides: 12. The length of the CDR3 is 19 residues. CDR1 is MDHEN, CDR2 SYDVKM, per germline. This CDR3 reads CASSSPPGLAGGPSGELFF. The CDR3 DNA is TGTGCCAGCAGTTCCCCTCCGGGACTAGCGGGAGGGCCAAGCGGGGAGCTGTTTTTT.